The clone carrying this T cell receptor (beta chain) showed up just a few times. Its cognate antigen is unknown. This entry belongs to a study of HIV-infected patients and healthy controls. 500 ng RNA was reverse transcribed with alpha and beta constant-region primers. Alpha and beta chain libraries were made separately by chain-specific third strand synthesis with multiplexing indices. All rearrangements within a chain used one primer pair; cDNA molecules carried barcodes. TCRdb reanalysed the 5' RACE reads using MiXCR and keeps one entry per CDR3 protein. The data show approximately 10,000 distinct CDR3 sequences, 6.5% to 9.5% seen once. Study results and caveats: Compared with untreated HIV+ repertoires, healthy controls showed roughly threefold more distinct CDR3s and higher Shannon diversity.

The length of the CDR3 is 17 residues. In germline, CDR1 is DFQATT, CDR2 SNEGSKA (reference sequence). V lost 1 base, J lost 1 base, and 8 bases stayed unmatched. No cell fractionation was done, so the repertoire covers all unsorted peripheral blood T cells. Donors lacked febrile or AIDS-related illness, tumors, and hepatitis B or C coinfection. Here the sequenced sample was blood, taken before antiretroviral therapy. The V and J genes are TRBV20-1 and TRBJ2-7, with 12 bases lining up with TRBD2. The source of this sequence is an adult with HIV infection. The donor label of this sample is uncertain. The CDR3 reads CSARGFGTSGSSYEQYF. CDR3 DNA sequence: TGCAGTGCTAGAGGATTCGGGACTAGCGGGTCTTCCTACGAGCAGTACTTC.